Listed here are 26 T cell receptor beta chains from one sample, sequenced in a study of shared clonotypes between healthy human individuals (dated by TCRdb to about 2020). The method was the immunoSEQ multiplex PCR assay. TCRdb provides this immuneACCESS table in a form limited to in-frame rearrangements. Some clones are lacking; in checked studies, under half of them reflect an unresolved V gene, and why the rest are absent is not known. In this sample the table shows under 550,000 clones, about 96% of which occur a single time. About 0.057% of the sample goes to the ten largest clones. Sequences were obtained from naive CD4+ T cells sorted from blood. In light of the paper, this sample's cell subset or site label describes: CD45RA+ positively selected. Receptors originate from a woman aged 25 to 45 in good health.

The V call is TRBV13, the J call TRBJ1-4; TRBD1 agrees at 7 bases. Germline lookup yields CDR1 PRHDT and CDR2 FYEKMQ (reference sequence). The CDR3 runs 14 residues. V was clipped by 2 bases and J by 8 bases; unmatched bases: 5. CDR3 amino acids: CASSLTGVGEKLFF. DNA for the CDR3: TGTGCCAGCAGCTTAACAGGGGTGGGAGAAAAACTGTTTTTT.

The chain has TRBV28 and TRBJ1-1, with D unclear. The CDR3 contains 12 residues. The V end was cut by 7 bases, the J end by 4 bases, with 10 bases between. Germline V gene lookup returns CDR1 MDHEN and CDR2 SYDVKM. CDR3 bases: TGTGCCAGCACGGGGAGGGTCACTGAAGCTTTCTTT. Protein sequence: CASTGRVTEAFF.

The chain recombines TRBV28 with TRBJ2-7; D assignment may be TRBD1 or TRBD2 (6 bases each). Germline lookup yields CDR1 MDHEN and CDR2 SYDVKM. V gave up 6 bases and J gave up 7 bases, with 25 bases separating them. The CDR3 covers 16 residues. As DNA, the CDR3 is TGTGCCAGCAGATCTCCGGGGGCTGGGCGTGCCGGGGAGCAGTACTTC. Its protein product is CASRSPGAGRAGEQYF.

The CDR3 DNA sequence: TGTGCCAGCCAAGCGTGGGGAGATACGCAGTATTTT. Translating gives CASQAWGDTQYF. J is TRBJ2-3 and V is TRBV19; D is undetermined. This CDR3 comprises 12 residues. V gave up 9 bases and J gave up 5 bases, with 12 bases separating them. Germline values: CDR1 LNHDA, CDR2 SQIVND (reference sequence).

The chain combines TRBV10-2 with TRBJ2-3; TRBD1 might be the D (6 bases). This CDR3 comprises 13 residues. Germline CDR1 and CDR2: WSHSY and SAAADI. Trimming left V 6 bases short and J 3 bases short, with 10 bases between. CDR3 loop: CASRTGQTDTQYF. DNA for the CDR3: TGCGCCAGCAGGACAGGACAGACAGATACGCAGTATTTT.

This chain uses TRBV19 with TRBJ1-1, with 10 bases aligning to TRBD1. The germline CDR1 and CDR2 sequences are LNHDA and SQIVND (reference sequence). The CDR3 covers 16 residues. V lost 4 bases to trimming and J lost 3 bases; unmatched junction nucleotides: 8. CDR3 DNA sequence: TGTGCCAGTAGTAAACACGGGACAGGGGCCCACACTGAAGCTTTCTTT. This sequence encodes CASSKHGTGAHTEAFF. The full variable domain, in which reference TRBV19 and TRBJ1-1 provide the parts outside the CDR3, is DGGITQSPKYLFRKEGQNVTLSCEQNLNHDAMYWYRQDPGQGLRLIYYSQIVNDFQKGDIAEGYSVSREKKESFPLTVTSAQKNPTAFYLCASSKHGTGAHTEAFFGQGTRLTVV.

The chain couples TRBV19 to TRBJ2-3; TRBD2 is a possible D gene (7 bases). Germline V CDR1 and CDR2: LNHDA, SQIVND (reference sequence). The CDR3 totals 19 residues. Deletions cut 0 bases from V and 6 bases from J, with 25 bases between. Here the CDR3 DNA reads TGTGCCAGTAGTATAGATCCGTCGGGGGGCGCTGGGTTACAGGATACGCAGTATTTT. As protein: CASSIDPSGGAGLQDTQYF.

The rearrangement uses TRBV15 and TRBJ1-2; TRBD1 is a possible D gene (6 bases). This CDR3 contains 13 residues. Trimming left V 5 bases short and J 4 bases short, with 11 bases between. From germline, CDR1 is LNHNV and CDR2 YYDKDF (reference sequence). CDR3 in amino acids: CATSPRDIYGYTF. In DNA, the CDR3 is TGTGCCACCAGCCCCCGGGACATCTATGGCTACACCTTC.

The chain is built from TRBV28 and TRBJ1-1; 8 bases agree with TRBD1. Germline V gene data show CDR1 as MDHEN and CDR2 as SYDVKM. The CDR3 loop spans 19 amino acids. V was pared by 5 bases and J by 5 bases, with 22 bases of the junction left unmatched. CDR3 sequence: CASSPGGRTGTKSGTEAFF. The CDR3 DNA reads as TGTGCCAGCAGTCCGGGGGGACGGACAGGGACTAAAAGTGGTACTGAAGCTTTCTTT.

This clone was found once. CDR3 sequence (DNA): TGTGCCAGCAGTTCCCCACTAGCGGGACAAGAGACCCAGTACTTC. Translation gives CASSSPLAGQETQYF. The gene calls are TRBV28 and TRBJ2-5; TRBD2 aligns across 10 bases. The CDR3 runs to 15 residues. Trimming took 4 bases from V and 2 from J; bases not matched to a gene: 4. Germline V CDR1 and CDR2: MDHEN, SYDVKM.

About this clone itself: Additional DNA sequences in this sample encode the identical CDR3. The chain links TRBV28 to TRBJ2-5; no clear D gene. Gene TRBJ2-7 matches the end of the DNA better, so the J call may be wrong. The CDR3 consists of 11 residues. Germline values: CDR1 MDHEN, CDR2 SYDVKM. CDR3 sequence (DNA): TGTGCCAGCAGTTCAACCTACGAGCAGTACTTC. The encoded protein is CASSSTYEQYF.

The V gene is TRBV7-9, the J gene TRBJ2-7, with 7 nucleotides matching TRBD2. The CDR3 totals 12 residues. V lost 3 bases to trimming and J lost 5 bases; unmatched junction nucleotides: 1. The V gene's germline CDR1 is SEHNR and CDR2 FQNEAQ (reference sequence). CDR3 nucleotides: TGTGCCAGCAGCTTGCGGGGGAACGAGCAGTACTTC. This encodes CASSLRGNEQYF.

This clone was detected only once. This chain links TRBV7-2 with TRBJ2-7, with no clear D. V lost 10 bases and J 3 bases, leaving 16 bases between the germline ends. Looked up from germline, CDR1 is SGHTA and CDR2 is FQGNSA. The CDR3 contains 13 residues. CDR3 sequence: CATALGYGYEQYF. The CDR3 nucleotides are TGTGCCACAGCCCTAGGCTACGGCTACGAGCAGTACTTC.

V usage is TRBV6-5 and J usage is TRBJ2-3, with TRBD2 matching over 9 bases. Per germline, CDR1 MNHEY and CDR2 SVGAGI. Unmatched junction bases numbered 5, after V lost 4 bases and J lost 3 bases. CDR3 length: 15 residues. CDR3 nucleotides: TGTGCCAGCAGTTTTAGCGGGAGTCCTACAGATACGCAGTATTTT. Translated: CASSFSGSPTDTQYF.

The chain carries TRBV10-1 and TRBJ1-1; D gene ambiguous. Trimming left V 0 bases short and J 1 base short, with 6 bases between. This CDR3 has 14 amino acids. In germline, CDR1 is WNHNN, CDR2 SYGVQD (reference sequence). CDR3 protein: CASSESGENTEAFF. CDR3 sequence (DNA): TGCGCCAGCAGTGAGTCAGGAGAGAACACTGAAGCTTTCTTT.

This rearrangement joins TRBV11-2 to TRBJ2-7, with D maybe TRBD2 (6 bases). In germline, CDR1 is SGHAT, CDR2 FQNNGV. Trimming stripped 2 bases from V and 7 bases from J, with 12 bases between. CDR3 length: 13 residues. CDR3 sequence reads: CASSLTGVGEQYF. The CDR3 DNA follows: TGTGCCAGCAGCTTAACGGGAGTCGGGGAGCAGTACTTC.

The chain recombines TRBV7-2 with TRBJ1-1; D possibly corresponds to TRBD1 (5 bases). The CDR3 has 16 amino acids. The ends were cut back, 0 bases at V and 2 bases at J, with 13 bases in the middle. Germline V gene lookup returns CDR1 SGHTA and CDR2 FQGNSA. CDR3 residues: CASSLALGRLNTEAFF. The CDR3 DNA is TGTGCCAGCAGCTTAGCGCTGGGGCGCCTTAACACTGAAGCTTTCTTT.

The genes are TRBV19 and TRBJ2-7; either TRBD1 or TRBD2 may fit D (5 bases each). The CDR3 is 14 amino acids. The V gene lost 4 bases and the J gene lost 0 bases, with 10 bases spanning the gap. CDR1 LNHDA and CDR2 SQIVND come from the germline V gene (reference sequence). The CDR3 region has the DNA TGTGCCAGTAGTACCCGGGACGGCTCCTACGAGCAGTACTTC. It codes for CASSTRDGSYEQYF.

This rearrangement joins TRBV28 to TRBJ1-2, with 10 bases fitting TRBD1. This CDR3 has 17 amino acids. V lost 5 bases to trimming and J lost 2 bases; unmatched junction nucleotides: 11. Germline CDR1 is MDHEN and CDR2 is SYDVKM. CDR3 sequence (DNA): TGTGCCAGCAGTCCGACCGGGACAGGGGATCGGAACTATGGCTACACCTTC. It specifies CASSPTGTGDRNYGYTF.

The chain combines TRBV29-1 with TRBJ2-1; maybe TRBD2 (5 bases). Germline loops: CDR1 SQVTM, CDR2 ANQGSEA. Trimming removed 4 bases at V and 0 bases at J, with 22 bases between. The CDR3 has 18 amino acids. CDR3 region: CSVVGLDLQRFSYNEQFF. The CDR3 region has the DNA TGCAGCGTTGTTGGCCTGGATCTACAGCGGTTCTCCTACAATGAGCAGTTCTTC.

The chain is built from TRBV28 and TRBJ2-7, with 9 bases aligning to TRBD1. Germline values: CDR1 MDHEN, CDR2 SYDVKM. V was clipped by 6 bases and J by 5 bases; unmatched bases: 11. This CDR3 region has 15 residues. The CDR3 protein is CASRELQGARDEQYF. The CDR3, as DNA: TGTGCCAGCAGGGAACTACAGGGGGCGAGGGACGAGCAGTACTTC.

The rearrangement joins TRBV5-4 to TRBJ2-7; D possibly corresponds to TRBD1 (5 bases). The CDR3 has 12 residues. V gave up 1 base and J gave up 5 bases, with 7 bases separating them. Germline V CDR1 and CDR2: SGHNT, YYREEE (reference sequence). The CDR3 DNA sequence: TGTGCCAGCAGCTTGCCAGGGCACGAGCAGTACTTC. It specifies CASSLPGHEQYF.

This chain uses TRBV19 with TRBJ2-2, with TRBD1 matching 12 bases. V gave up 4 bases and J gave up 5 bases; unmatched junction bases: 14. CDR1 is LNHDA and CDR2 is SQIVND in the germline V gene (reference sequence). CDR3 length: 19 residues. The DNA of the CDR3 is TGTGCCAGTAGTACAAACTCCGGGACAGGGGGCGCGAGGACCGGGGAGCTGTTTTTT. Its protein product is CASSTNSGTGGARTGELFF.

The V gene is TRBV5-4, the J gene TRBJ2-5; no clear D gene. Trimming took 5 bases from V and 4 from J, leaving 15 bases between them. Germline values: CDR1 SGHNT, CDR2 YYREEE (reference sequence). The CDR3 consists of 14 residues. The CDR3 DNA sequence: TGTGCCAGCAGGGCCGGTGGGAACCGAGAGACCCAGTACTTC. Translating gives CASRAGGNRETQYF.

This chain uses TRBV28 with TRBJ2-7, with D unresolved. Trimming took off 5 bases at V and 0 bases at J, with 8 bases between the two ends. Germline assignment: CDR1 MDHEN and CDR2 SYDVKM. This CDR3 spans 13 amino acids. The CDR3 sequence is CASSPPPSYEQYF. The CDR3 nucleotides are TGTGCCAGCAGTCCGCCACCCTCCTACGAGCAGTACTTC.

The J gene is TRBJ2-1, the V gene TRBV6-5; TRBD2 aligns across 11 bases. This CDR3 has 16 amino acids. The junction had 2 bases not matched to a gene; V was cut back by 0 bases and J by 4 bases. CDR1 MNHEY and CDR2 SVGAGI come from the germline V gene. The CDR3 loop is CASSYSWTSGYNEQFF. As DNA, the CDR3 is TGTGCCAGCAGTTACTCCTGGACTAGCGGGTACAATGAGCAGTTCTTC.